This is a list of T cell receptor beta chains from one sample in a study of identical twins. TCRdb fed the 5' RACE reads into MiXCR, producing one record per CDR3 protein. The table records around 250,000 distinct CDR3 sequences, more than 9.5% of them present only once. These same data were also listed under a study on yellow fever vaccine responses in identical twins.

Sequenced: memory (CD45RO+) T cells sorted from blood. The receptors come from a woman younger than 30 in good health. CDR3s leave out the opening cysteine and the closing phenylalanine or tryptophan. A D gene is named only where the DNA matches it firmly. Size tells how often a clone was seen (once, few, many) or the class of an expanded clone, and some rows leave it out.

TRBV5-1	TRBD1	few	TRBJ1-2	ASSLTAGTGGLGYGYT
TRBV5-1	TRBD1	many	TRBJ1-3	ASSPGTAISGNTIY
TRBV19	NA	few	TRBJ2-2	ASSTGGSTGELF
TRBV6-2/TRBV6-3	NA	NA	TRBJ2-2	ATQQGTNTGELF
TRBV29-1	NA	many	TRBJ2-2	SVVRGNTGELF
TRBV20-1	NA	many	TRBJ2-7	SARRGNEQY
TRBV5-5	NA	few	TRBJ2-5	ASSVGKTLGWGETQY
TRBV3-1	NA	many	TRBJ2-3	ASSQAGADTQY
TRBV9	TRBD1	few	TRBJ2-7	ASSGYVSGGEQY
TRBV20-1	NA	many	TRBJ1-1	SAREAGMATEAF